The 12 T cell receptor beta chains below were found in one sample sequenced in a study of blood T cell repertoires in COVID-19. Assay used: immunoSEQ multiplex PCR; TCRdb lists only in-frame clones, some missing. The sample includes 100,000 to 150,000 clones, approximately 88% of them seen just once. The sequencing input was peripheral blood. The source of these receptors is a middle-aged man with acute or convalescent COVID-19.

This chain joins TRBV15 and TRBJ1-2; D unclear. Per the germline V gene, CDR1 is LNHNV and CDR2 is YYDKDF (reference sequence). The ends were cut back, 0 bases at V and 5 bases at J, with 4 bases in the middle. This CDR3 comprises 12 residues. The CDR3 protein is CATSRDIYGYTF. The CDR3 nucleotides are TGTGCCACCAGCAGAGATATTTATGGCTACACCTTC.

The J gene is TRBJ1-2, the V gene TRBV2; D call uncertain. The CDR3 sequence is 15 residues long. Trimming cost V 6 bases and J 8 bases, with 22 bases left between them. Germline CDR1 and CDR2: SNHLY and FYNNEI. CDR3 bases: TGTGCCAGCAGGGGAGGGTACGGGTATCATCGAGGCTACACCTTC. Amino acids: CASRGGYGYHRGYTF.

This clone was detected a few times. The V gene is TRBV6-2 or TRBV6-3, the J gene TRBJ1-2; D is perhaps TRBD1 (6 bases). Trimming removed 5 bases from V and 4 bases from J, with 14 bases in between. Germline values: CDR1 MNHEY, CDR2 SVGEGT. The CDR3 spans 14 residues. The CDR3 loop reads CASSARGQRYGYTF. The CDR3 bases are TGTGCCAGCAGTGCCCGGGGACAACGCTATGGCTACACCTTC.

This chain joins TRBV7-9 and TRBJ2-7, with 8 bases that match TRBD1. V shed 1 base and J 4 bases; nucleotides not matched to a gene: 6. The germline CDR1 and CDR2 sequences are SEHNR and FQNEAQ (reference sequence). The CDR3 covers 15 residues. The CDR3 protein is CASSLGQGIGYEQYF. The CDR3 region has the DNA TGTGCCAGCAGCTTAGGACAGGGGATAGGGTACGAGCAGTACTTC.

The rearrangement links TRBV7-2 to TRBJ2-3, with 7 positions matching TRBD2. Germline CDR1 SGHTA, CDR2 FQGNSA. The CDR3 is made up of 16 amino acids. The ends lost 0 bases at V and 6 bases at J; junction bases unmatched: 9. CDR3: CASSLAGGHPGDTQYF. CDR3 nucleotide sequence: TGTGCCAGCAGCTTAGCGGGAGGGCACCCCGGGGATACGCAGTATTTT.

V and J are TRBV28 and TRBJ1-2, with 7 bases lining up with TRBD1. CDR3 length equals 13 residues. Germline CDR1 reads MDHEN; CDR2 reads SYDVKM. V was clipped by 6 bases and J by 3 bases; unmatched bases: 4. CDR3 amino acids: CASRQGSDYGYTF. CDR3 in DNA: TGTGCCAGCAGACAGGGGAGCGACTATGGCTACACCTTC.

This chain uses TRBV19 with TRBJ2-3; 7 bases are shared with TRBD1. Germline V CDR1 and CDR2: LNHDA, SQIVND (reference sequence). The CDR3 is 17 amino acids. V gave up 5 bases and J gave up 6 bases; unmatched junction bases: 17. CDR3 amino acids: CASSALGLGGLSDTQYF. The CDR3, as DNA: TGTGCCAGTAGTGCACTAGGTTTAGGGGGCTTATCCGATACGCAGTATTTT.

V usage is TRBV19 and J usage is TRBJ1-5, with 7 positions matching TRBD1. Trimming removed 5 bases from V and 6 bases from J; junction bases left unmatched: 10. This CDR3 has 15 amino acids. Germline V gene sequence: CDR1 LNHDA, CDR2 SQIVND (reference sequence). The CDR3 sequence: CASSPHYRGSQPQHF. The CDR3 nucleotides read TGTGCCAGTAGTCCACACTACAGGGGTTCTCAGCCCCAGCATTTT.

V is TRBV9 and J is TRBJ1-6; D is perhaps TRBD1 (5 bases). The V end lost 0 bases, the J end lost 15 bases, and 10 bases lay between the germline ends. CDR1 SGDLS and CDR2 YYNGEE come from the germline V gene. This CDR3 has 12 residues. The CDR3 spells CASSVVGGFLHF. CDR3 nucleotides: TGTGCCAGCAGCGTAGTGGGGGGTTTCCTCCACTTT.

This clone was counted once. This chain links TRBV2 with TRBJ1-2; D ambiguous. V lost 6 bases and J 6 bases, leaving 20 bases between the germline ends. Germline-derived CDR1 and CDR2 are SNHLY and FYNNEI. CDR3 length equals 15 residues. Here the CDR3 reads CASRTYPDYLDGYTF. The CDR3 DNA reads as TGTGCCAGCAGAACCTATCCGGACTATTTAGATGGCTACACCTTC.

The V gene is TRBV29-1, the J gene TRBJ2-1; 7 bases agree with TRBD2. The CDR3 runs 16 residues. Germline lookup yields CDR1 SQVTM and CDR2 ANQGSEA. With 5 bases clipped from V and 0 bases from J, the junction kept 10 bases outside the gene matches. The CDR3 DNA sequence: TGCAGCGTTCGTCTAGCGGATCAGAGCTCCTACAATGAGCAGTTCTTC. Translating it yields CSVRLADQSSYNEQFF.

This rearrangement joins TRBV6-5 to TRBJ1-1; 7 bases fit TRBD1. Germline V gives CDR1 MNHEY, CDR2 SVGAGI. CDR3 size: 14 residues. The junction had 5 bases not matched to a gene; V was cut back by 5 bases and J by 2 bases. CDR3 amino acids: CASSPGTVNTEAFF. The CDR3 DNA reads TGTGCCAGCAGTCCCGGGACAGTTAACACTGAAGCTTTCTTT.